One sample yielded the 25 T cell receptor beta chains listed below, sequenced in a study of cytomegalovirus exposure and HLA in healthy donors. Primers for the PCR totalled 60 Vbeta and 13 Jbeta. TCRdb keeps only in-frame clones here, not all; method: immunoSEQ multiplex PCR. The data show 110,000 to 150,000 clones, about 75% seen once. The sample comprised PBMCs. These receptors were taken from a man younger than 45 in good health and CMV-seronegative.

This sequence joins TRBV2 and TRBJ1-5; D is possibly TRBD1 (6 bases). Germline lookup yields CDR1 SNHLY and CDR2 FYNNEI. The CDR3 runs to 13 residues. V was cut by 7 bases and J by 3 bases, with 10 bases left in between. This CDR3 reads CASKRTVNQPQHF. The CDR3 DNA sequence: TGTGCCAGCAAGCGGACAGTCAATCAGCCCCAGCATTTT.

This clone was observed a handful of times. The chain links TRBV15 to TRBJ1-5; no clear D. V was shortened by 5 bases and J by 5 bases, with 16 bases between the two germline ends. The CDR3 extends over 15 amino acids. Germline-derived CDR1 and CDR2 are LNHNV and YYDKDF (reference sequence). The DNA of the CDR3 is TGTGCCACCAGCCCTTCCACCCGGGAGGATCAGCCCCAGCATTTT. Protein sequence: CATSPSTREDQPQHF.

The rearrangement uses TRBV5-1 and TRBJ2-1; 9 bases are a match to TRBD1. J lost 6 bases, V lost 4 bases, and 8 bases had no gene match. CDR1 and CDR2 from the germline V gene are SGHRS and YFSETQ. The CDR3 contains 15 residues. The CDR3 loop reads CASSLDGTGFNEQFF. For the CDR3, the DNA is TGCGCCAGCAGCCTGGACGGGACAGGGTTCAATGAGCAGTTCTTC.

The CDR3 region is CASSREVPNYEQYF. In DNA form, the CDR3 reads TGTGCCAGCAGTAGAGAGGTTCCTAACTACGAGCAGTACTTC. The chain links TRBV27 to TRBJ2-7; D is ambiguous. The V end lost 5 bases, the J end lost 3 bases, and 14 bases lay between the germline ends. Germline lookup yields CDR1 MNHEY and CDR2 SMNVEV (reference sequence). CDR3 length: 14 amino acids.

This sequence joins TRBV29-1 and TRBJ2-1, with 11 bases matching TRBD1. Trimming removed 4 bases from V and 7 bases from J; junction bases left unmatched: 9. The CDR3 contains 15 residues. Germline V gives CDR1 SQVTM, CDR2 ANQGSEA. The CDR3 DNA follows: TGCAGCGTTGGACGGACAGGGGGCGAATCAAATGAGCAGTTCTTC. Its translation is CSVGRTGGESNEQFF.

For the CDR3, the DNA is TGCGCCAGCAGTGACTCCCGGACAGGGGGGGTCGACGAGACCCAGTACTTC. Translating it yields CASSDSRTGGVDETQYF. The chain links TRBV10-1 to TRBJ2-5, with 10 bases lining up with TRBD1. Germline CDR1 and CDR2: WNHNN and SYGVQD (reference sequence). There are 17 residues in the CDR3. V lost 3 bases, J lost 5 bases, and 12 bases stayed unmatched.

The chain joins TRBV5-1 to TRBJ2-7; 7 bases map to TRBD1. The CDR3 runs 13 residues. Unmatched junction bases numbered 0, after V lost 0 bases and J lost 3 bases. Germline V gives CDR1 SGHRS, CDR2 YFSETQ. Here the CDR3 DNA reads TGCGCCAGCAGCTTGGACAGGGGCTACGAGCAGTACTTC. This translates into CASSLDRGYEQYF.

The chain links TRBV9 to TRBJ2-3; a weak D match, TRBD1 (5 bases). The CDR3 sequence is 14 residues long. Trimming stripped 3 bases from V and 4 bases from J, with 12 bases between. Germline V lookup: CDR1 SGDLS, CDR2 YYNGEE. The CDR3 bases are TGTGCCAGCAGCGCACAGGTTCCCCCAGATACGCAGTATTTT. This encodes CASSAQVPPDTQYF.

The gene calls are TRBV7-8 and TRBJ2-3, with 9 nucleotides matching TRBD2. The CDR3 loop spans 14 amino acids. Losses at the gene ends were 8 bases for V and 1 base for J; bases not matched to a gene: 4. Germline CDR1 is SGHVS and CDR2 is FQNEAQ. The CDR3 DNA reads TGTGCCAGCGGCCGGACTAGCGGCACAGATACGCAGTATTTT. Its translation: CASGRTSGTDTQYF.

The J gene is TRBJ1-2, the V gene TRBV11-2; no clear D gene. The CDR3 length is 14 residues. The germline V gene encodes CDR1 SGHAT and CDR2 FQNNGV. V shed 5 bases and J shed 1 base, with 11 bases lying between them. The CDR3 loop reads CASSPARINYGYTF. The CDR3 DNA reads TGTGCCAGCAGCCCGGCGCGGATTAACTATGGCTACACCTTC.

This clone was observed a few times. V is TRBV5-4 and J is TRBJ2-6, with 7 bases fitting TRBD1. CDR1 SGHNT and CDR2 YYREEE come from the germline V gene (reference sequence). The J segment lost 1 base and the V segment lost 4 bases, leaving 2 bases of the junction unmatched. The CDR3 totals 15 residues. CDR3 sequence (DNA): TGTGCCAGCAGCCCAGGGGGTTCTGGGGCCAACGTCCTGACTTTC. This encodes CASSPGGSGANVLTF.

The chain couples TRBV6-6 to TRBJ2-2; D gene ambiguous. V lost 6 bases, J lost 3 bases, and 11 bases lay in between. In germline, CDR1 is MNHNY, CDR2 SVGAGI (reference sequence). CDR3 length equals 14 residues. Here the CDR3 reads CASSPMSDTGELFF. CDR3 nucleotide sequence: TGTGCCAGCAGCCCTATGTCGGACACCGGGGAGCTGTTTTTT.

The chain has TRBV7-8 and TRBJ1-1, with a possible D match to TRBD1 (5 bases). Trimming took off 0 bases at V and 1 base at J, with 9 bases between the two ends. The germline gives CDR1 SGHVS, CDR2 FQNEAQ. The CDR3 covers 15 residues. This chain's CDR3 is CASSLARGRNTEAFF. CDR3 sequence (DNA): TGTGCCAGCAGCTTAGCCCGGGGGAGGAACACTGAAGCTTTCTTT.

In DNA form, the CDR3 reads TGCGCTTCTTTTACAGGGATGAGAGCTTTCTTT. Translation gives CASFTGMRAFF. The chain recombines TRBV4-1 with TRBJ1-1, with D possibly TRBD1 on 6 matching bases. The CDR3 runs to 11 residues. Germline V CDR1 and CDR2: MGHRA, YSYEKL.

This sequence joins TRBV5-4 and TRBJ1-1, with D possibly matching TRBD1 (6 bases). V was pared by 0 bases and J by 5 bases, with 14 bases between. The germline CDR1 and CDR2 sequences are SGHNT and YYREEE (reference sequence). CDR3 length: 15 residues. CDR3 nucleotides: TGTGCCAGCAGCTTGGGGGGACAACAGGGTACTGAAGCTTTCTTT. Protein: CASSLGGQQGTEAFF. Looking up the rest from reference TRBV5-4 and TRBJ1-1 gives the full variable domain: ETGVTQSPTHLIKTRGQQVTLRCSSQSGHNTVSWYQQALGQGPQFIFQYYREEENGRGNFPPRFSGLQFPNYSSELNVNALELDDSALYLCASSLGGQQGTEAFFGQGTRLTVV.

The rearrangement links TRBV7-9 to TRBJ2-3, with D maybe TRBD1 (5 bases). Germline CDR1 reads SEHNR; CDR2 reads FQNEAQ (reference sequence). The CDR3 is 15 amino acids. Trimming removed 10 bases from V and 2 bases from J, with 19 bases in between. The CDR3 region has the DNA TGTGCCACCCTGGGGTGGGGCAGACTCACAGATACGCAGTATTTT. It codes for CATLGWGRLTDTQYF.

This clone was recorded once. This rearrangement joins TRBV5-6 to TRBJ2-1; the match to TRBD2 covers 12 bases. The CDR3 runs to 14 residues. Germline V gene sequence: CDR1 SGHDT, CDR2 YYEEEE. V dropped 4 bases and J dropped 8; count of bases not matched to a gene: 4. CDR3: CASSKTSGSDEQFF. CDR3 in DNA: TGTGCCAGCAGCAAGACTAGCGGGAGCGATGAGCAGTTCTTC. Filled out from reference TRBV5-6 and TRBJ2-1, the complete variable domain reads DAGVTQSPTHLIKTRGQQVTLRCSPKSGHDTVSWYQQALGQGPQFIFQYYEEEERQRGNFPDRFSGHQFPNYSSELNVNALLLGDSALYLCASSKTSGSDEQFFGPGTRLTVL.

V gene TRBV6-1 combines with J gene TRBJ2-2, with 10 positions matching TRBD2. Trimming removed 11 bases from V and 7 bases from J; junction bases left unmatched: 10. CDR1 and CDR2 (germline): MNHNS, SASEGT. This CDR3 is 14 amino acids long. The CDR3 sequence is CAGGLAGGSGELFF. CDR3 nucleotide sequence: TGTGCCGGGGGTTTAGCGGGAGGCAGCGGGGAGCTGTTTTTT.

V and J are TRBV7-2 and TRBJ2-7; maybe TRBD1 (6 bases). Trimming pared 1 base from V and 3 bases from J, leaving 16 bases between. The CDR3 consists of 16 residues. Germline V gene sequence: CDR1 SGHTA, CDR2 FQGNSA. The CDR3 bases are TGTGCCAGCAGCTTAGAATCACAGGGCTATGACTACGAGCAGTACTTC. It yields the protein CASSLESQGYDYEQYF.

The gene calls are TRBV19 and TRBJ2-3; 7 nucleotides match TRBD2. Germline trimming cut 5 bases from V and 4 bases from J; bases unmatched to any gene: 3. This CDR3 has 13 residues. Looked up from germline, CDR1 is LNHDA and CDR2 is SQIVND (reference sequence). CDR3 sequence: CASSQGRADTQYF. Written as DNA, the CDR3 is TGTGCCAGTAGTCAAGGGAGGGCAGATACGCAGTATTTT.

The CDR3 coding sequence is TGTGCCAGCAGCCAAGACTACGCTAGCACCAAAAACATTCAGTACTTC. It yields the protein CASSQDYASTKNIQYF. The rearrangement links TRBV4-2 to TRBJ2-4; D is possibly TRBD2 (5 bases). Trimming removed 0 bases from V and 2 bases from J, with 11 bases in between. In germline, CDR1 is LGHNA, CDR2 YNFKEQ. The CDR3 extends over 16 amino acids.

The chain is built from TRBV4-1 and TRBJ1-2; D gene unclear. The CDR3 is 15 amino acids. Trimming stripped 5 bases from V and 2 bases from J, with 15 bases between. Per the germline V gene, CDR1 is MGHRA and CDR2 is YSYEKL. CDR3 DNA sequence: TGCGCCAGCAGCTTTCGGCCCACCGGGAACTATGGCTACACCTTC. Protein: CASSFRPTGNYGYTF.

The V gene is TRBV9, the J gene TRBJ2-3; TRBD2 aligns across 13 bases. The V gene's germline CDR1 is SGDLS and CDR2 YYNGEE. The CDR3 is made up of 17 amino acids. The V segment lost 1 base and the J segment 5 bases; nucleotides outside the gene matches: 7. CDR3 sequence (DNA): TGTGCCAGCAGCGTAAGCCGACTAGCGGGGGGTGGAGATACGCAGTATTTT. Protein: CASSVSRLAGGGDTQYF.

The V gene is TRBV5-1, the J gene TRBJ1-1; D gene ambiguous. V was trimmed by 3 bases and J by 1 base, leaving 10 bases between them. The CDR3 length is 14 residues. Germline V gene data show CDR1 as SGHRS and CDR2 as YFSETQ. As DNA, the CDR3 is TGCGCCAGCAGCTATACGTCGGGGAACACTGAAGCTTTCTTT. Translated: CASSYTSGNTEAFF.

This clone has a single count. The CDR3 is CASSAPGTGDGYTF. The CDR3 region has the DNA TGTGCCAGCAGTGCTCCCGGGACAGGGGACGGCTACACCTTC. V gene TRBV28 combines with J gene TRBJ1-2, with 10 bases aligning to TRBD1. Per the germline V gene, CDR1 is MDHEN and CDR2 is SYDVKM. The CDR3 is 14 residues long. V lost 5 bases and J lost 8; bases outside the gene matches: 8.